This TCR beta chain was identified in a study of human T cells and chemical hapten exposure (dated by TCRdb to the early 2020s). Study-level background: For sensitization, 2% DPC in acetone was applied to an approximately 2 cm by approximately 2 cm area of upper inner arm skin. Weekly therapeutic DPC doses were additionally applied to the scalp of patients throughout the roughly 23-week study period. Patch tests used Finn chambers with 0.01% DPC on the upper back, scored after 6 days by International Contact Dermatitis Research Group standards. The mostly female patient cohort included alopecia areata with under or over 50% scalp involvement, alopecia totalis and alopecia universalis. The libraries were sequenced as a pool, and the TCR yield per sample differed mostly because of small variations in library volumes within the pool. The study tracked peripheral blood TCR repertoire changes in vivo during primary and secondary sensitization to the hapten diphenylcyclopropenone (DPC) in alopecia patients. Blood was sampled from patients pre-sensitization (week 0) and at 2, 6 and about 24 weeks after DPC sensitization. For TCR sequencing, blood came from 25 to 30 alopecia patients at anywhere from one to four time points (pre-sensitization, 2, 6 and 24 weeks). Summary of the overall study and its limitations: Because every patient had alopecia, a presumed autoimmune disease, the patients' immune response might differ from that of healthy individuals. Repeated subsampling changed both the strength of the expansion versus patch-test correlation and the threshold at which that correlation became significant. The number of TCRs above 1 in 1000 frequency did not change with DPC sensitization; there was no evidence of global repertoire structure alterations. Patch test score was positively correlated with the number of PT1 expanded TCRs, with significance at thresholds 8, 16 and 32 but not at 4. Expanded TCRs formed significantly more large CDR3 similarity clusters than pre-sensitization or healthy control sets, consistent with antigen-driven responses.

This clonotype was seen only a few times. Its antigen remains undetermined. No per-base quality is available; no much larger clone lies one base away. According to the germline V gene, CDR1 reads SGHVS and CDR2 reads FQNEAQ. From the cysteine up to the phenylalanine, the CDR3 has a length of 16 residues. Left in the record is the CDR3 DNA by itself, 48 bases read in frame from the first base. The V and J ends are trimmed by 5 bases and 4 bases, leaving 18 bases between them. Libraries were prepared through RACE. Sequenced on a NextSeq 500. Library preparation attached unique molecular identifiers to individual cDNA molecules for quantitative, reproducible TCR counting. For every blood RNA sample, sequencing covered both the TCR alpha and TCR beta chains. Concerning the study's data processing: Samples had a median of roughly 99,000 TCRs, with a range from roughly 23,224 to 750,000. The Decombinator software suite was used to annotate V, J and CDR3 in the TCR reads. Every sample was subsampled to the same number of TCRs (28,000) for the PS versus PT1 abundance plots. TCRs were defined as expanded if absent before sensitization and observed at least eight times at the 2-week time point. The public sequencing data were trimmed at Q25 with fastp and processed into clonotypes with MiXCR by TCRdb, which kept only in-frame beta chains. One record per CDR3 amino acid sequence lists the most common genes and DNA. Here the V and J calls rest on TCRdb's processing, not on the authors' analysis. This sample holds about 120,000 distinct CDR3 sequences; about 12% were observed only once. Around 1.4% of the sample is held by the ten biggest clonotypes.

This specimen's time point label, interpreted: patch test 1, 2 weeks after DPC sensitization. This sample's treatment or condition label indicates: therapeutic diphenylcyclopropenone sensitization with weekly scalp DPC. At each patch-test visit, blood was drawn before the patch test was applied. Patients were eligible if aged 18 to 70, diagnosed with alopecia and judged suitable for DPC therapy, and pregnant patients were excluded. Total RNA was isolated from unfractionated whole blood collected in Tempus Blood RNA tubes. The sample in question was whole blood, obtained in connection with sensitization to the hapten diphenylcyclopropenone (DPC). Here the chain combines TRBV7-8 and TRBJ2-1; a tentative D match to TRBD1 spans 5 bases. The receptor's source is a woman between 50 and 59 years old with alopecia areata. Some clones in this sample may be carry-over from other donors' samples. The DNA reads TGTGCCAGCAGCCCCCACGGCCGACAGCTATACAATGAGCAGTTCTTC. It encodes CASSPHGRQLYNEQFF.